This T cell receptor (beta chain) appears in the sequencing data of a study of beta chain features in type 1 diabetes. Study as a whole: No patient-donor differences in age, gender, total cells or subset yield.

Losses at the gene ends were 4 bases for V and 5 bases for J; bases not matched to a gene: 5. The germline CDR1 and CDR2 sequences are MDHEN and SYDVKM. The CDR3 spans 16 residues. Whole-study findings and limits: Fewer insertions but more deletions were seen at VDJ junctions in type 1 diabetes patients. All four CD4+ subsets of Type 1 diabetes patients contained TCRB CDR3s that were moderately but significantly shorter.

Reverse transcribing all isolated RNA meant expressed TCRB transcripts were sequenced. Data came from immunoSEQ multiplex PCR; TCRdb stores just in-frame clones and leaves some out. This sample has about 27,000 clones, with 56% found just once. CD45RO/CCR7/CD25/CD127/CD95/CD27 separated CD4+ naive, central memory, regulatory and stem cell-like memory cells by sorting. A word on this clone: Its antigen remains unidentified.

This sequence originates from a woman younger than 35 with type 1 diabetes. The chain has TRBV28 and TRBJ2-5, with 15 bases aligning to TRBD2. The sample was Tregs from blood. The CDR3 DNA follows: TGTGCCAGCAGTTCATGGACTAGCGGGAGGGTGGAGACCCAGTACTTC. Translating gives CASSSWTSGRVETQYF.